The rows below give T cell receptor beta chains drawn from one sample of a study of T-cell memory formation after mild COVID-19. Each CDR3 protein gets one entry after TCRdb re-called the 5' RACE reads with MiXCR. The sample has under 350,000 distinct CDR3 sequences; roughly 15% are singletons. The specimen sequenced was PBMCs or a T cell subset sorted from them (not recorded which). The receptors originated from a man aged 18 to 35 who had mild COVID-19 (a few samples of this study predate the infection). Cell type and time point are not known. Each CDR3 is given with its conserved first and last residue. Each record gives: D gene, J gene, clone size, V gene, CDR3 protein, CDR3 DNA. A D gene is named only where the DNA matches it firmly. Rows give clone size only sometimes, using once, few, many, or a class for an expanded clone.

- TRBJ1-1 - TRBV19 CASSIVRGDTEAFF TGTGCCAGTAGTATAGTCCGGGGAGACACTGAAGCTTTCTTT
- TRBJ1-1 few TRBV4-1 CASSQDRRTEAFF TGCGCCAGCAGCCAAGATCGTCGGACTGAAGCTTTCTTT
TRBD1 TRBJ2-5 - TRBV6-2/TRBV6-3 CASSYSIGQGEETQYF TGTGCCAGCAGTTACTCGATCGGACAGGGGGAAGAGACCCAGTACTTC
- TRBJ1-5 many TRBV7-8 CASSLRGNQPQHF TGTGCCAGCAGCTTAAGGGGCAATCAGCCCCAGCATTTT
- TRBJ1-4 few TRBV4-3 CASSQDLNPGIGEKLFF TGCGCCAGCAGCCAAGATCTTAACCCGGGAATCGGTGAAAAACTGTTTTTT
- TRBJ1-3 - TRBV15 CATSSSGTRSGNTIYF TGTGCCACCAGCAGCTCCGGGACACGGTCTGGAAACACCATATATTTT
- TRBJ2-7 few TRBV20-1 CSARAGGTTYEQYF TGCAGTGCTAGAGCGGGGGGCACAACCTACGAGCAGTACTTC
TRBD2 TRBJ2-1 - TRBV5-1 CASSLAWGGIKSNEQFF TGCGCCAGCAGCTTGGCGTGGGGGGGAATAAAATCCAATGAGCAGTTCTTC
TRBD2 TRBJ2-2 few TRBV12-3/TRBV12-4 CASSFRVSGGTGELFF TGTGCCAGCAGTTTTCGGGTTAGCGGGGGGACCGGGGAGCTGTTTTTT
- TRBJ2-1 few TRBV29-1 CSVLTGRTTDEQFF TGCAGCGTTTTAACTGGCAGAACTACGGATGAGCAGTTCTTC
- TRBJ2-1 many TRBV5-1 CASSPGGSYNEQFF TGCGCCAGCAGCCCGGGGGGCAGCTACAATGAGCAGTTCTTC
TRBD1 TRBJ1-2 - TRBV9 CASSRGQEGIRSGYTF TGTGCCAGCAGCCGGGGACAGGAGGGTATAAGGTCTGGCTACACCTTC
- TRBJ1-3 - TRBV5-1 CASGLGQGTTIYF TGCGCCAGCGGACTGGGGCAGGGTACCACCATATATTTT
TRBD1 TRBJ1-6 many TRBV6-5 CASSQGVNSPLHF TGTGCCAGCAGTCAGGGGGTTAATTCACCCCTCCACTTT
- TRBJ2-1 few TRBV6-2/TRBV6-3 CASSSGRANEQFF TGTGCCAGCAGTTCTGGCAGGGCCAATGAGCAGTTCTTC
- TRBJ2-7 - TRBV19 CASSPGRRGYEQYF TGTGCCAGTAGTCCGGGCCGAAGGGGATACGAGCAGTACTTC
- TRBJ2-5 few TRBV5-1 CASSRLGGGQETQYF TGCGCCAGCAGCCGACTCGGTGGGGGTCAAGAGACCCAGTACTTC
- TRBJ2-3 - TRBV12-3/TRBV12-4 CASSPRRGYTQYF TGTGCCAGCAGTCCTCGTAGGGGGTATACGCAGTATTTT
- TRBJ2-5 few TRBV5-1 CASSSQGGGETQYF TGCGCCAGCAGCTCCCAGGGAGGCGGGGAGACCCAGTACTTC
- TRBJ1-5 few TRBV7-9 CASSLEGGQPQHF TGTGCCAGCAGCTTGGAGGGAGGCCAGCCCCAGCATTTT
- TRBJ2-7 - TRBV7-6 CASSLGITNEQYF TGTGCCAGCAGCTTAGGGATTACGAACGAGCAGTACTTC
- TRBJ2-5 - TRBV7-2 CASSPYDRGGETQYF TGTGCCAGCAGCCCCTACGACCGGGGCGGGGAGACCCAGTACTTC
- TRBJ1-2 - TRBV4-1 CASSQDHGGGIYGYTF TGCGCCAGCAGCCAAGATCATGGAGGGGGGATCTATGGCTACACCTTC
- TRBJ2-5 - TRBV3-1 CASSQGDGAQETQYF TGTGCCAGCAGCCAAGGAGATGGGGCTCAAGAGACCCAGTACTTC
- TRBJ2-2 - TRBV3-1 CASSQEGLVNGGELFF TGTGCCAGCAGCCAAGAGGGGCTAGTTAACGGCGGGGAGCTGTTTTTT
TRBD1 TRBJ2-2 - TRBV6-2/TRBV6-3 CASRTGRLTGELFF TGTGCCAGCAGGACAGGGAGACTTACCGGGGAGCTGTTTTTT
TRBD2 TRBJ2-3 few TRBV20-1 CSASGFSGGTDTQYF TGCAGTGCTAGCGGATTTAGCGGGGGCACAGATACGCAGTATTTT
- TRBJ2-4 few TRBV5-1 CASSHGERRAAKNIQYF TGCGCCAGCAGCCACGGTGAGCGCAGGGCAGCCAAAAACATTCAGTACTTC
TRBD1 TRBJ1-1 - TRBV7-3 CASREQGDTEAFF TGTGCCAGCAGGGAACAGGGGGACACTGAAGCTTTCTTT
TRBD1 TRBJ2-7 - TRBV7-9 CASSPDGTAAHEQYF TGTGCCAGCAGCCCGGATGGGACAGCGGCCCACGAGCAGTACTTC
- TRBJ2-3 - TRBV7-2 CASSASRESTDTQYF TGTGCCAGCAGCGCCAGCCGGGAGAGCACAGATACGCAGTATTTT
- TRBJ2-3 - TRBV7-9 CASSLVRQATDTQYF TGTGCCAGCAGCTTAGTGCGTCAGGCCACAGATACGCAGTATTTT
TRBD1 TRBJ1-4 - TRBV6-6 CASSYTAGGFNEKLFF TGTGCCAGCAGTTACACGGCAGGGGGTTTTAATGAAAAACTGTTTTTT
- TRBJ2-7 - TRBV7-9 CASSLARGGYYEQYF TGTGCCAGCAGCTTAGCCAGGGGGGGATACTACGAGCAGTACTTC
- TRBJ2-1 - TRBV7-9 CASSSGHNEQFF TGTGCCAGCAGCTCGGGACATAATGAGCAGTTCTTC
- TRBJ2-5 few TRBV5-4 CASSLVDQETQYF TGTGCCAGCAGCTTGGTGGACCAAGAGACCCAGTACTTC
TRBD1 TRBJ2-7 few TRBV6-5 CASSRGTGPYEQYF TGTGCCAGCAGTCGTGGGACAGGCCCCTACGAGCAGTACTTC
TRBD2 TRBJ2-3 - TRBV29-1 CSASGTSGNTDTQYF TGCAGCGCCTCCGGGACTAGCGGGAACACAGATACGCAGTATTTT
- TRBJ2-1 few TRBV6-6 CASSYEKQFF TGTGCCAGCAGTTATGAGAAGCAGTTCTTC
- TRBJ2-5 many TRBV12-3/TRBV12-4 CASSSADGETQYF TGTGCCAGCAGTTCAGCGGACGGTGAGACCCAGTACTTC
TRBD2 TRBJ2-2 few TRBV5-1 CASSLDTSETGELFF TGCGCCAGCAGCCTTGATACTAGCGAAACCGGGGAGCTGTTTTTT
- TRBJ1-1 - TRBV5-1 CASSLVDVSTEAFF TGCGCCAGCAGCTTGGTGGACGTGAGCACTGAAGCTTTCTTT
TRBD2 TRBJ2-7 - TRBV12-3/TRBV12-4 CASRQAGGLFNEQYF TGTGCCAGCAGGCAAGCGGGGGGGCTGTTTAACGAGCAGTACTTC
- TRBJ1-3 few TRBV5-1 CASSLGEISGNTIYF TGCGCCAGCAGCTTGGGAGAAATCTCTGGAAACACCATATATTTT